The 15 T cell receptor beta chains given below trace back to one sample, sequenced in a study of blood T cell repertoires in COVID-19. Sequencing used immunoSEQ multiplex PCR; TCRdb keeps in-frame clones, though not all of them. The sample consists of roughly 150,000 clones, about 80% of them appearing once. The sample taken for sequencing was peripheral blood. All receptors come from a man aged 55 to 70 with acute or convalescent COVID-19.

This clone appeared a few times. The CDR3 sequence is CASSQSGLSGYTF. The CDR3 nucleotides read TGCGCCAGCAGCCAATCAGGGTTAAGCGGCTACACCTTC. This sequence joins TRBV4-1 and TRBJ1-2; tentatively, D is TRBD1 (5 bases). V was pared by 2 bases and J by 8 bases, with 12 bases between. Germline CDR1 is MGHRA and CDR2 is YSYEKL. This CDR3 spans 13 amino acids.

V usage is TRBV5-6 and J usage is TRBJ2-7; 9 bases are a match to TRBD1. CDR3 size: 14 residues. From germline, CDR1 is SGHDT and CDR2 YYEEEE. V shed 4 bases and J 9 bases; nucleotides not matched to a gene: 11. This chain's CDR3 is CASSIRDRAHGQYF. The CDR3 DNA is TGTGCCAGCAGCATCCGGGACAGGGCCCACGGGCAGTACTTC.

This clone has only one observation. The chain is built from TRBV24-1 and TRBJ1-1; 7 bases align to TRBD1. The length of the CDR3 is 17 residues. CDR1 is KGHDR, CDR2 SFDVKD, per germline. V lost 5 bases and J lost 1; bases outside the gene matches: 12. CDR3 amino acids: CATSVRRRYRGNTEAFF. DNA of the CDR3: TGTGCCACCAGTGTTCGACGAAGATACAGGGGGAACACTGAAGCTTTCTTT.

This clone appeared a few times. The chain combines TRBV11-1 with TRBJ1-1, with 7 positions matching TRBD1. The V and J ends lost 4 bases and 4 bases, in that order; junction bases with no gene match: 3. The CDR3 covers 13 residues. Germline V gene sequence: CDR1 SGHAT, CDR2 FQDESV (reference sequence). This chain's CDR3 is CASSSQGGTEAFF. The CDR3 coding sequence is TGTGCCAGCAGCTCCCAGGGGGGCACTGAAGCTTTCTTT.

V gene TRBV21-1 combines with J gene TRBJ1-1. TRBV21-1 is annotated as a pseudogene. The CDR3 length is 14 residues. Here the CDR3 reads CASVKACERTEAFF. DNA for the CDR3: TGTGCCAGCGTGAAAGCGTGTGAAAGAACTGAAGCTTTCTTT.

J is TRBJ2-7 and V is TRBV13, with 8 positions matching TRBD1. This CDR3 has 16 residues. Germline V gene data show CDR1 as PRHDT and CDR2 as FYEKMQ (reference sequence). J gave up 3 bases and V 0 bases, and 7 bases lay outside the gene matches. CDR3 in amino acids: CASSLGRGPISYEQYF. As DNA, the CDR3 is TGTGCCAGCAGCTTAGGCAGGGGGCCCATCAGCTACGAGCAGTACTTC. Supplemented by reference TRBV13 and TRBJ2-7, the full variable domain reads AAGVIQSPRHLIKEKRETATLKCYPIPRHDTVYWYQQGPGQDPQFLISFYEKMQSDKGSIPDRFSAQQFSDYHSELNMSSLELGDSALYFCASSLGRGPISYEQYFGPGTRLTVT.

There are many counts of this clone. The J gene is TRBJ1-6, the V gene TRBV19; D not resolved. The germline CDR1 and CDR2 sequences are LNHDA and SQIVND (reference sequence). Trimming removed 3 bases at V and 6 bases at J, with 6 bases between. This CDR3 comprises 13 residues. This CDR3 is CASSIVSNSPLHF. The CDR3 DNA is TGTGCCAGTAGTATCGTTAGTAATTCACCCCTCCACTTT.

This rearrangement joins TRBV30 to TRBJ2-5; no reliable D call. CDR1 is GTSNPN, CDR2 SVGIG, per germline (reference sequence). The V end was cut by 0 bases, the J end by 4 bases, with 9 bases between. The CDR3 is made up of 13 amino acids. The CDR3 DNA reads TGTGCCTGGAGTGTAATGAGCCGAGAGACCCAGTACTTC. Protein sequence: CAWSVMSRETQYF.

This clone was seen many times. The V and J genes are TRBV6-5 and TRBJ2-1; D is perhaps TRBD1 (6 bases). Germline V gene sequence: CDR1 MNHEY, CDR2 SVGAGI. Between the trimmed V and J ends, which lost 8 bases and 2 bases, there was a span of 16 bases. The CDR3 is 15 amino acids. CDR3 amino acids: CASSLGTSPYNEQFF. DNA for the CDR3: TGTGCCAGCTCCCTTGGGACATCCCCCTACAATGAGCAGTTCTTC.

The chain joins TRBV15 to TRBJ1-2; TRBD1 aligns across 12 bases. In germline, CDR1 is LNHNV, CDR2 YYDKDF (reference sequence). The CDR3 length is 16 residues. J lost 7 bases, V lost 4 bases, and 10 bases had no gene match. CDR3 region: CATSTPGQGAYGGYTF. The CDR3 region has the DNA TGTGCCACCAGCACCCCGGGACAGGGGGCTTATGGTGGCTACACCTTC.

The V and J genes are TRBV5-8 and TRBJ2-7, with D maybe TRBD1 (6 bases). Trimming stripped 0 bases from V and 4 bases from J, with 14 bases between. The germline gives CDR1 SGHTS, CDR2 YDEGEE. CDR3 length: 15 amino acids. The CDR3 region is CASSLDITGPYEQYF. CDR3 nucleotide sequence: TGTGCCAGCAGCTTGGACATAACAGGGCCGTACGAGCAGTACTTC. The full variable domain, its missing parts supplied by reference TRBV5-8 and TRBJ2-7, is EAGVTQSPTHLIKTRGQQATLRCSPISGHTSVYWYQQALGLGLQFLLWYDEGEERNRGNFPPRFSGRQFPNYSSELNVNALELEDSALYLCASSLDITGPYEQYFGPGTRLTVT.

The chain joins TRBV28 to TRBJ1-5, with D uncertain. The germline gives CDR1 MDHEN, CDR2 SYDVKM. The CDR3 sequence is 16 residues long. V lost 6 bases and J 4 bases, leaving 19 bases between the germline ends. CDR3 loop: CASRTEAFAKNQPQHF. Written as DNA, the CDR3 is TGTGCCAGCAGGACCGAGGCCTTTGCCAAAAATCAGCCCCAGCATTTT. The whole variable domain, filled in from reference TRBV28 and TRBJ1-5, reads DVKVTQSSRYLVKRTGEKVFLECVQDMDHENMFWYRQDPGLGLRLIYFSYDVKMKEKGDIPEGYSVSREKKERFSLILESASTNQTSMYLCASRTEAFAKNQPQHFGDGTRLSIL.

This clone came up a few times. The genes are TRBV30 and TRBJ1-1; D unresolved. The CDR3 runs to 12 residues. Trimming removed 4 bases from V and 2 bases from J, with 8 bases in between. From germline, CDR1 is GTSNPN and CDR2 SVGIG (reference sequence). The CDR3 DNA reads TGTGCCTGGATGCCGGGTAACACTGAAGCTTTCTTT. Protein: CAWMPGNTEAFF.

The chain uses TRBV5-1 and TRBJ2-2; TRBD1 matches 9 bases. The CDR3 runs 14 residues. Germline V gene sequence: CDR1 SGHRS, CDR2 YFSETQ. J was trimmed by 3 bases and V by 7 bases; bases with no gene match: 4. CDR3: CASGTGQDTGELFF. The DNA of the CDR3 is TGCGCCAGCGGGACAGGGCAAGACACCGGGGAGCTGTTTTTT.

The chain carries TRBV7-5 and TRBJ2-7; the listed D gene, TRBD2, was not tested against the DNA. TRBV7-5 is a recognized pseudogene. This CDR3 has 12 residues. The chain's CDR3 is CVRSLRTDEQYF. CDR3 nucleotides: TGTGTCAGAAGCCTGCGGACTGACGAGCAGTACTTC.